This entry lists 5 T cell receptor beta chains sequenced from one sample in a study of cytotoxic CD8 clonotypes in ibrutinib-treated CLL. Only in-frame clones appear in the TCRdb table, and some are missing; sequencing was by immunoSEQ multiplex PCR. The data show about 97,000 clones, 70% to 85% seen once. This specimen consisted of PBMCs, obtained after 12 months of ibrutinib treatment. The receptors stem from a human donor with chronic lymphocytic leukemia.

This clone showed up just a few times. CDR3 in amino acids: CASSLELLGGNIQYF. CDR3 DNA: TGTGCCAGCAGCTTAGAATTACTGGGGGGGAACATTCAGTACTTC. The J gene is TRBJ2-4, the V gene TRBV7-9; 7 nucleotides line up with TRBD2. The CDR3 consists of 15 residues. After removal of 1 base from V and 7 bases from J, the junction contained 7 bases not matched to a gene. CDR1 SEHNR and CDR2 FQNEAQ come from the germline V gene (reference sequence).

This clone turned up a few times. The chain joins TRBV29-1 to TRBJ1-1, with D perhaps matching TRBD1 (5 bases). Germline V lookup: CDR1 SQVTM, CDR2 ANQGSEA. Trimming took off 5 bases at V and 0 bases at J, with 10 bases between the two ends. CDR3 length: 13 amino acids. This CDR3 is CSVLGHMNTEAFF. The DNA of the CDR3 is TGCAGCGTTCTCGGACATATGAACACTGAAGCTTTCTTT. Full variable domain (outside the CDR3, taken from reference TRBV29-1 and TRBJ1-1): SAVISQKPSRDICQRGTSLTIQCQVDSQVTMMFWYRQQPGQSLTLIATANQGSEATYESGFVIDKFPISRPNLTFSTLTVSNMSPEDSSIYLCSVLGHMNTEAFFGQGTRLTVV.

The chain couples TRBV7-8 to TRBJ2-7, with 10 bases identical to TRBD2. CDR1 SGHVS and CDR2 FQNEAQ come from the germline V gene. This CDR3 has 15 residues. V trimming: 5 bases; J trimming: 1 base; junction bases outside the gene matches: 5. The CDR3 here is CASSLSGGSSYEQYF. The CDR3, as DNA: TGTGCCAGCAGCCTTAGCGGGGGGTCATCCTACGAGCAGTACTTC. Variable domain in full (rest from reference TRBV7-8 and TRBJ2-7): GAGVSQSPRYKVAKRGQDVALRCDPISGHVSLFWYQQALGQGPEFLTYFQNEAQLDKSGLPSDRFFAERPEGSVSTLKIQRTQQEDSAVYLCASSLSGGSSYEQYFGPGTRLTVT.

The chain joins TRBV6-5 to TRBJ2-6, with D tentatively TRBD2 (6 bases). Germline CDR1 is MNHEY and CDR2 is SVGAGI. This CDR3 contains 15 residues. Between the trimmed V and J ends, which lost 10 bases and 0 bases, there was a span of 13 bases. CDR3 region: CATSGGSSGANVLTF. The DNA for the CDR3 is TGTGCCACCTCCGGAGGGTCCTCTGGGGCCAACGTCCTGACTTTC.

This chain joins TRBV30 and TRBJ2-5; TRBD2 might be the D (6 bases). V dropped 1 base and J dropped 6 bases, with 18 bases sitting between them. CDR3 length equals 15 residues. Germline CDR1 reads GTSNPN; CDR2 reads SVGIG (reference sequence). CDR3 region: CAWSGSGPRGQTQYF. CDR3 DNA: TGTGCCTGGAGTGGTAGCGGACCACGAGGGCAGACCCAGTACTTC.